One and the same sample provided the 25 T cell receptor beta chains below, sequenced in a study of blood T cell repertoires in COVID-19. Profiling relied on immunoSEQ multiplex PCR, and the TCRdb table lists in-frame clones only, not all of them. The sample lists roughly 87,000 clones, about four fifths occurring once. The specimen was peripheral blood. These receptors all stem from an older woman with acute or convalescent COVID-19.

This clone was seen only once. The chain is built from TRBV9 and TRBJ1-2; 7 bases agree with TRBD1. The trim removed 3 bases at V and 1 base at J, leaving 9 bases unmatched. The CDR3 is 16 amino acids. In germline, CDR1 is SGDLS, CDR2 YYNGEE. CDR3 sequence (DNA): TGTGCCAGCAGCGGACTGGGACAGACGGATAACTATGGCTACACCTTC. It codes for CASSGLGQTDNYGYTF.

The CDR3 loop is CASSLGAPLWGYTF. The DNA for the CDR3 is TGCGCCAGCAGCTTGGGGGCCCCTCTATGGGGCTACACCTTC. The chain combines TRBV5-1 with TRBJ1-2; no definite D call. V lost 0 bases to trimming and J lost 8 bases, with 14 bases between them. This CDR3 region has 14 residues. CDR1 SGHRS and CDR2 YFSETQ come from the germline V gene.

The CDR3 loop is CATSDHTANYGYTF. The DNA for the CDR3 is TGTGCCACCAGTGACCATACAGCTAACTATGGCTACACCTTC. The chain combines TRBV24-1 with TRBJ1-2; D unclear. Germline V gene data show CDR1 as KGHDR and CDR2 as SFDVKD. Trimming pared 4 bases from V and 0 bases from J, leaving 8 bases between. The CDR3 has 14 amino acids.

The V and J genes are TRBV7-8 and TRBJ2-4, with D tentatively TRBD2 (5 bases). There are 17 residues in the CDR3. Germline V CDR1 and CDR2: SGHVS, FQNEAQ. V was cut by 3 bases and J by 2 bases, with 17 bases left in between. This CDR3 reads CASSFSLPGVTKNIQYF. The DNA for the CDR3 is TGTGCCAGCAGCTTCTCCCTCCCCGGGGTAACCAAAAACATTCAGTACTTC.

J is TRBJ2-7 and V is TRBV6-2 or TRBV6-3; 9 positions agree with TRBD1. The CDR3 consists of 14 residues. Germline V gene lookup returns CDR1 MNHEY and CDR2 SVGEGT. V trimming: 2 bases; J trimming: 3 bases; junction bases outside the gene matches: 2. DNA for the CDR3: TGTGCCAGCAGTTACGGGACAGGGAACTACGAGCAGTACTTC. This encodes CASSYGTGNYEQYF.

The chain joins TRBV2 to TRBJ2-7; a weak D match, TRBD1 (6 bases). Germline lookup yields CDR1 SNHLY and CDR2 FYNNEI. V lost 6 bases and J 3 bases, leaving 9 bases between the germline ends. The CDR3 length is 12 residues. The CDR3 loop is CASRDRDYEQYF. CDR3 DNA sequence: TGTGCCAGCAGGGACAGAGACTACGAGCAGTACTTC.

V is TRBV11-2 and J is TRBJ2-7; D is unclear. Trimming removed 5 bases at V and 1 base at J, with 15 bases between. This CDR3 region has 15 residues. Germline values: CDR1 SGHAT, CDR2 FQNNGV. The CDR3 here is CASSLSSGGSYEQYF. Written as DNA, the CDR3 is TGTGCCAGCAGCCTAAGCTCCGGCGGTTCCTACGAGCAGTACTTC.

V and J are TRBV6-2 or TRBV6-3 and TRBJ2-2, with TRBD1 matching over 7 bases. The CDR3 loop spans 14 amino acids. Trimming took 2 bases from V and 7 from J; bases not matched to a gene: 4. CDR1 is MNHEY and CDR2 is SVGEGT in the germline V gene. CDR3 amino acids: CASSYARGIGELFF. CDR3 bases: TGTGCCAGCAGTTACGCCAGGGGGATCGGGGAGCTGTTTTTT.

The J gene is TRBJ1-5, the V gene TRBV6-5; D uncertain. Trimming left V 8 bases short and J 0 bases short, with 5 bases between. This CDR3 has 12 residues. Germline CDR1 is MNHEY and CDR2 is SVGAGI. CDR3 DNA sequence: TGTGCCAGCGGCATTAGCAATCAGCCCCAGCATTTT. The encoded protein is CASGISNQPQHF.

V gene TRBV6-6 combines with J gene TRBJ1-2; the match to TRBD1 covers 10 bases. This CDR3 region has 15 residues. CDR1 is MNHNY, CDR2 SVGAGI, per germline (reference sequence). Trimming took 4 bases from V and 5 from J; bases not matched to a gene: 7. The CDR3 DNA follows: TGTGCCAGCAGTTTCGGGACAGGGGAAGGGTATGGCTACACCTTC. Residues: CASSFGTGEGYGYTF.

The chain employs TRBV5-6 and TRBJ1-1, with D possibly matching TRBD1 (5 bases). This CDR3 region has 15 residues. The V and J ends lost 1 base and 4 bases respectively, with 14 bases between them. Germline lookup yields CDR1 SGHDT and CDR2 YYEEEE. The CDR3 DNA sequence: TGTGCCAGCAGCTTGTTTAGGCAGGGATCCACTGAAGCTTTCTTT. The encoded protein is CASSLFRQGSTEAFF.

The chain couples TRBV30 to TRBJ2-3; 7 bases agree with TRBD2. Germline V lookup: CDR1 GTSNPN, CDR2 SVGIG (reference sequence). The V gene end was trimmed by 0 bases and the J gene end by 2 bases; junction bases not matched to a gene: 11. The CDR3 spans 17 residues. The CDR3 DNA sequence: TGTGCCTGGAGTGTTCCCCCCGGGCGGGGGAACACAGATACGCAGTATTTT. Protein product: CAWSVPPGRGNTDTQYF.

The chain couples TRBV6-1 to TRBJ1-1; TRBD1 aligns across 7 bases. This CDR3 comprises 15 residues. After removal of 5 bases from V and 2 bases from J, the junction contained 8 bases not matched to a gene. The V gene's germline CDR1 is MNHNS and CDR2 SASEGT. The CDR3 is CASSSPGQSNTEAFF. The CDR3 DNA follows: TGTGCCAGCAGTTCCCCGGGACAGTCTAACACTGAAGCTTTCTTT.

The V and J genes are TRBV10-1 and TRBJ1-6; D gene ambiguous. The CDR3 has 13 amino acids. The V and J ends lost 5 bases and 9 bases respectively, with 11 bases between them. Germline CDR1 WNHNN, CDR2 SYGVQD (reference sequence). The CDR3 nucleotides read TGCGCCAGCAGTCCTTCACTTACTTCACCCCTCCACTTT. It yields the protein CASSPSLTSPLHF.

This chain uses TRBV9 with TRBJ2-2; 8 nucleotides align to TRBD2. Germline CDR1 reads SGDLS; CDR2 reads YYNGEE. The J segment lost 3 bases and the V segment lost 0 bases, leaving 13 bases of the junction unmatched. The length of the CDR3 is 19 residues. Written as DNA, the CDR3 is TGTGCCAGCAGCGTAGCTTGGACTAGCCCCTCTGGCGACACCGGGGAGCTGTTTTTT. Its protein product is CASSVAWTSPSGDTGELFF.

This rearrangement joins TRBV18 to TRBJ1-3; D is uncertain. CDR1 is KGHSH, CDR2 LQKENI, per germline. The V gene lost 5 bases and the J gene lost 9 bases, with 11 bases spanning the gap. CDR3 size: 12 residues. The CDR3 bases are TGTGCCAGCTCATTTTCCCCCGGCACCATATATTTT. It translates to CASSFSPGTIYF.

The V and J genes are TRBV5-1 and TRBJ1-2; D is uncertain. Trimming cost V 2 bases and J 6 bases, with 11 bases left between them. Germline V CDR1 and CDR2: SGHRS, YFSETQ. The CDR3 covers 13 residues. The CDR3 nucleotides read TGCGCCAGCAGCTTTCAGGATACAGATGGCTACACCTTC. Translating it yields CASSFQDTDGYTF.

J is TRBJ2-6 and V is TRBV5-1; D is possibly TRBD2 (6 bases). The CDR3 loop spans 14 amino acids. Germline assignment: CDR1 SGHRS and CDR2 YFSETQ. V was cut by 5 bases and J by 4 bases, with 10 bases left in between. The CDR3 DNA sequence: TGCGCCAGCAGTGGAGGGGCAGGGGCCAACGTCCTGACTTTC. Translation: CASSGGAGANVLTF.

The chain combines TRBV5-5 with TRBJ2-5; tentative D call: TRBD2 (5 bases). Germline V gene sequence: CDR1 SGHKS, CDR2 YYEKEE (reference sequence). The CDR3 has 15 amino acids. Deletions cut 4 bases from V and 7 bases from J, with 20 bases between. The CDR3, as DNA: TGTGCCAGCAGCGCGGGTGTGGACCCCGGGTGGACCCAGTACTTC. Protein sequence: CASSAGVDPGWTQYF.

This chain links TRBV12-3 or TRBV12-4 with TRBJ1-2, with D possibly being TRBD1 (5 bases). The V end was cut by 3 bases, the J end by 8 bases, with 10 bases between. The CDR3 runs 12 residues. CDR3 nucleotides: TGTGCCAGCAGTTTTCAGGGTCGCGGCTACACCTTC. It encodes CASSFQGRGYTF.

The rearrangement joins TRBV3-1 (or the pseudogene TRBV3-2) to TRBJ1-2; D is undetermined. The germline gives CDR1 LGHDT, CDR2 YNNKEL (reference sequence). The CDR3 consists of 16 residues. V was cut by 4 bases and J by 6 bases, with 21 bases left in between. The CDR3 region has the DNA TGTGCCAGCAGCCCCTCGGATAGGGTGAGCGGGGATGGCTACACCTTC. This codes for CASSPSDRVSGDGYTF.

The rearrangement joins TRBV5-1 to TRBJ2-1; D call uncertain. This CDR3 is 11 amino acids long. CDR1 is SGHRS, CDR2 YFSETQ, per germline. The V end lost 2 bases, the J end lost 14 bases, and 11 bases lay between the germline ends. CDR3 loop: CASSFEAREFF. The CDR3 DNA reads as TGCGCCAGCAGCTTCGAAGCTCGGGAGTTCTTC.

The V call is TRBV5-1, the J call TRBJ2-1; 12 nucleotides align to TRBD2. Losses at the gene ends were 6 bases for V and 2 bases for J; bases not matched to a gene: 15. This CDR3 has 19 residues. The germline V gene has CDR1 SGHRS and CDR2 YFSETQ. CDR3 DNA: TGCGCCAGCAAAAACAGACTAGCGGGAGACAGTTCGACCTACAATGAGCAGTTCTTC. As protein: CASKNRLAGDSSTYNEQFF.

This clone showed up just once. The rearrangement uses TRBV5-5 and TRBJ2-5, with D unresolved. V gave up 0 bases and J gave up 1 base, with 4 bases separating them. The germline gives CDR1 SGHKS, CDR2 YYEKEE (reference sequence). The CDR3 length is 13 residues. CDR3 sequence reads: CASSLGSQETQYF. The CDR3 nucleotides read TGTGCCAGCAGCTTGGGTAGCCAAGAGACCCAGTACTTC.

The J gene is TRBJ1-1, the V gene TRBV6-5; 7 nucleotides line up with TRBD1. Looked up from germline, CDR1 is MNHEY and CDR2 is SVGAGI. This CDR3 is built from 13 residues. V was clipped by 5 bases and J by 5 bases; unmatched bases: 5. The CDR3 loop is CASSRQGITEAFF. The CDR3 nucleotides are TGTGCCAGCAGTCGACAGGGAATTACTGAAGCTTTCTTT.